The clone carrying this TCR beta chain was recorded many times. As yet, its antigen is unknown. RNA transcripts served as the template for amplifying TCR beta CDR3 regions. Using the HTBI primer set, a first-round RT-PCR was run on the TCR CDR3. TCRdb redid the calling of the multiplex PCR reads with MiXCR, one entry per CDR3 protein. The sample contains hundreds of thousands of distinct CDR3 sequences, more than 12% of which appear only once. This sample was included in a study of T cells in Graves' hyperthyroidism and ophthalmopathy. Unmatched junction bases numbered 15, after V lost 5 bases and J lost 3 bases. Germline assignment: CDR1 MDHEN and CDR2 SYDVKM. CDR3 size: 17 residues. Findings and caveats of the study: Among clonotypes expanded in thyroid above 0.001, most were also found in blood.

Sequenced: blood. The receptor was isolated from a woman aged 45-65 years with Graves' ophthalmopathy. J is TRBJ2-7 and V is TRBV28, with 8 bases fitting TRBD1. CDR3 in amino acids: CASSIDEGTGGDYEQYF. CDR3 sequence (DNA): TGTGCCAGCAGTATCGACGAAGGGACAGGCGGGGACTACGAGCAGTACTTC.